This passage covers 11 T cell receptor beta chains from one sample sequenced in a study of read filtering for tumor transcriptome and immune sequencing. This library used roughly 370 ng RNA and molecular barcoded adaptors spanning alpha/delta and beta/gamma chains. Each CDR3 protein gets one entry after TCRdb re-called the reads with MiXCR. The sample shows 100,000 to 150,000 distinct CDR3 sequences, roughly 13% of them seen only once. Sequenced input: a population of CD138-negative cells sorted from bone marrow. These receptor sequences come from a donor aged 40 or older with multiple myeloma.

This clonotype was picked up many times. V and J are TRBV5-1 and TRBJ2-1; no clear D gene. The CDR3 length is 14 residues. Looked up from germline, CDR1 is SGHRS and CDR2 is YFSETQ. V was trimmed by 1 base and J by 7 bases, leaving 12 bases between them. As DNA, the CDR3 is TGCGCCAGCAGCTTGCGCAGGTCCTCGAATGAGCAGTTCTTC. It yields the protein CASSLRRSSNEQFF. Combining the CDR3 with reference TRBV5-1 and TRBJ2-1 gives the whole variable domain KAGVTQTPRYLIKTRGQQVTLSCSPISGHRSVSWYQQTPGQGLQFLFEYFSETQRNKGNFPGRFSGRQFSNSRSEMNVSTLELGDSALYLCASSLRRSSNEQFFGPGTRLTVL.

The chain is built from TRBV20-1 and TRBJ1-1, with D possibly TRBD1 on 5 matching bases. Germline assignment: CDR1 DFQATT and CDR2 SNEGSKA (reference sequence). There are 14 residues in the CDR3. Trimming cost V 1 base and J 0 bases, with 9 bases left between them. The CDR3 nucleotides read TGCAGTGCTAGAGTTCAGGGTGTGAACACTGAAGCTTTCTTT. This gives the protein CSARVQGVNTEAFF.

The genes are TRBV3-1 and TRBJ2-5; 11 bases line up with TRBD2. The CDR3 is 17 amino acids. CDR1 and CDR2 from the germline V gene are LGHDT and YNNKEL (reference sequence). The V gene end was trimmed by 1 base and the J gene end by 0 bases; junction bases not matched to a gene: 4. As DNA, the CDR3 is TGTGCCAGCAGCCAAGTAGCGGGAGGGACCGACCAAGAGACCCAGTACTTC. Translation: CASSQVAGGTDQETQYF.

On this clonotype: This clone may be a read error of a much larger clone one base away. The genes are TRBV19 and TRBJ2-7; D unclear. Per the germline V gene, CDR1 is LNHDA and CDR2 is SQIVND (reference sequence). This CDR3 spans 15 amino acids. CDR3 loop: CASSIAGYPSYEQDF. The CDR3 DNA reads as TGTGCCAGTAGTATAGCGGGCTACCCGAGTTACGAGCAGGACTTC.

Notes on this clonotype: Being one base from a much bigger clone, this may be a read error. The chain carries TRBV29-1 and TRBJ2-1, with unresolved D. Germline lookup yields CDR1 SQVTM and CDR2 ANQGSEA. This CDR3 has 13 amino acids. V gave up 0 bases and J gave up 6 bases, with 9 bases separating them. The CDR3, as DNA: TGCAGCGTTGAAGATCGGGTAGGCAATGAGCAGTTCTTC. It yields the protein CSVEDRVGNEQFF.

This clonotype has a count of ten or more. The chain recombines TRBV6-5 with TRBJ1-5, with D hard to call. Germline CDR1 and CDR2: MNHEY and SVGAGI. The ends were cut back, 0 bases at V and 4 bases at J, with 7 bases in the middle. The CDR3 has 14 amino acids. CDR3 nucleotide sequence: TGTGCCAGCAGTTACTCGACCAGTAATCAGCCCCAGCATTTT. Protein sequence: CASSYSTSNQPQHF.

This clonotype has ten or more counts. This CDR3 reads CSVDEGGREKLFF. The DNA of the CDR3 is TGCAGCGTTGACGAGGGAGGCAGAGAAAAACTGTTTTTT. The J gene is TRBJ1-4, the V gene TRBV29-1, with D hard to call. The CDR3 has 13 residues. V was trimmed by 3 bases and J by 8 bases, leaving 13 bases between them. CDR1 is SQVTM and CDR2 is ANQGSEA in the germline V gene. Based on the CDR3 plus reference TRBV29-1 and TRBJ1-4, the full variable domain is SAVISQKPSRDICQRGTSLTIQCQVDSQVTMMFWYRQQPGQSLTLIATANQGSEATYESGFVIDKFPISRPNLTFSTLTVSNMSPEDSSIYLCSVDEGGREKLFFGSGTQLSVL.

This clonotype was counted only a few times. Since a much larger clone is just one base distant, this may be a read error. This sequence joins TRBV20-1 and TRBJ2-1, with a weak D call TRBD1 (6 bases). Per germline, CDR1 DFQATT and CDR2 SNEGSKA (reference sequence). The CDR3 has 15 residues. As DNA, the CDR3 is TGCAGAGCTAGGTTAAATCAGGGGTCCAGCAATGAGCAGTTCTTC. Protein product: CRARLNQGSSNEQFF.

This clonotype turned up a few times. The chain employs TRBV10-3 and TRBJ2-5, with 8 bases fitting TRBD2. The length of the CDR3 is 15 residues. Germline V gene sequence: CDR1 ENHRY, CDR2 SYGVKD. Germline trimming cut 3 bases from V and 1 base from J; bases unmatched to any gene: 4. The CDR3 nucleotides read TGTGCCATCAGTGAAAGCGGGAGTCTCCAAGAGACCCAGTACTTC. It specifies CAISESGSLQETQYF.

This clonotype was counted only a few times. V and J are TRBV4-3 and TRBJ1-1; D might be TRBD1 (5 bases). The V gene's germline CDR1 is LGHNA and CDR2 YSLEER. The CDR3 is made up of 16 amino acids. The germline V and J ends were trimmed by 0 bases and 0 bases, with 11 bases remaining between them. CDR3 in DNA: TGCGCCAGCAGCCAAGAATGGAGGGGATTGAACACTGAAGCTTTCTTT. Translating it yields CASSQEWRGLNTEAFF.

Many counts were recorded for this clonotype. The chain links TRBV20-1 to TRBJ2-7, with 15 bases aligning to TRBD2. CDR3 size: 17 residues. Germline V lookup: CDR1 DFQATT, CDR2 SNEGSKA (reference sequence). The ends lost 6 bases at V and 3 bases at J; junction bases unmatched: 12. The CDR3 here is CSARGGLAGGELYEQYF. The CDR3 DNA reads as TGCAGTGCCCGAGGGGGACTAGCGGGAGGCGAGCTCTACGAGCAGTACTTC.